The 28 T cell receptor beta chains below come from one sample, sequenced in a study of human T cells and chemical hapten exposure listed by TCRdb under 2021. Receptor libraries were prepared by RACE. Sequenced using a NextSeq 500. TCRdb passed the public sequencing reads through fastp at Q25 and MiXCR, retaining productive beta sequences. Rows with one shared CDR3 protein collapse into an entry with the most common genes and DNA. Present in this sample are about 70,000 distinct CDR3 sequences, about 8% of which were seen just once. The top ten clones comprise around 3% of the sample. Per the publication, the time point label means: patch test 2, 6 weeks after DPC sensitization. The intended sense of this specimen's treatment or condition label: therapeutic diphenylcyclopropenone sensitization with weekly scalp DPC. The specimen was whole blood, collected in connection with sensitization to the hapten diphenylcyclopropenone (DPC). The receptors come from a woman in her forties or fifties with alopecia areata. Some clones in this sample may be carry-over from other donors' samples.

In its sample, this clonotype was seen many times. This sequence joins TRBV25-1 and TRBJ2-3; D might be TRBD1 (6 bases). The CDR3 is 15 residues long. The V end was cut by 1 base, the J end by 2 bases, with 10 bases between. Germline loops: CDR1 MGHDK, CDR2 SYGVNS. As DNA, the CDR3 is TGTGCCAGCAGTGAATCAGGGGCCTCCACAGATACGCAGTATTTT. Residues: CASSESGASTDTQYF.

This clonotype occurred a few times. The chain has TRBV7-9 and TRBJ1-4; D possibly corresponds to TRBD1 (5 bases). Deletions cut 5 bases from V and 10 bases from J, with 14 bases between. The CDR3 runs 13 residues. Germline CDR1 SEHNR, CDR2 FQNEAQ (reference sequence). The CDR3 region is CASSRAMGGKLFF. The CDR3 nucleotides read TGTGCCAGCAGCCGGGCCATGGGGGGAAAACTGTTTTTT.

This clonotype turned up a few times. The V call is TRBV11-2, the J call TRBJ2-7; TRBD1 might be the D (5 bases). V lost 2 bases to trimming and J lost 2 bases, with 16 bases between them. The CDR3 loop spans 16 amino acids. CDR1 and CDR2 (germline): SGHAT, FQNNGV. Written as DNA, the CDR3 is TGTGCCAGCAGCTTAATTTTCTCATTCAGGGCCTACGAGCAGTACTTC. This translates into CASSLIFSFRAYEQYF.

The gene calls are TRBV6-5 and TRBJ2-3; 8 bases align to TRBD2. The germline V gene encodes CDR1 MNHEY and CDR2 SVGAGI. Trimming took 0 bases from V and 1 from J; bases not matched to a gene: 6. CDR3 length equals 17 residues. Here the CDR3 DNA reads TGTGCCAGCAGTTACTCCCACGGACTAGCCGGCACAGATACGCAGTATTTT. It encodes CASSYSHGLAGTDTQYF.

In this sample, this clonotype turned up a few times. The chain couples TRBV5-6 to TRBJ2-1; 11 nucleotides match TRBD2. With 7 bases clipped from V and 4 bases from J, the junction kept 10 bases outside the gene matches. CDR1 is SGHDT, CDR2 YYEEEE, per germline. This CDR3 comprises 16 residues. CDR3 coding DNA: TGTGCCAGCGTCCCGACTAGCGGGGAAGTTTACAATGAGCAGTTCTTC. Amino acids: CASVPTSGEVYNEQFF.

CDR3 DNA sequence: TGTGCCAGCAGTTCTATAGCGGGAGTAGAGGGCGAGCAGTACTTC. Its translation is CASSSIAGVEGEQYF. The gene calls are TRBV28 and TRBJ2-7, with 9 bases fitting TRBD2. CDR1 MDHEN and CDR2 SYDVKM come from the germline V gene. Trimming at V came to 4 bases and at J to 6 bases, leaving 10 bases not matched to a gene. This CDR3 comprises 15 residues.

This clonotype has at least ten counts. This sequence joins TRBV7-9 and TRBJ1-4; no reliable D call. This CDR3 is built from 14 residues. V was pared by 5 bases and J by 4 bases, with 11 bases between. Germline V gene data show CDR1 as SEHNR and CDR2 as FQNEAQ (reference sequence). DNA for the CDR3: TGTGCCAGCAGCCCCGGCGGGAGTAATGAAAAACTGTTTTTT. Its translation: CASSPGGSNEKLFF.

This clonotype was observed at least ten times. The V gene is TRBV24-1, the J gene TRBJ1-2, with 8 positions matching TRBD1. The ends lost 4 bases at V and 4 bases at J; junction bases unmatched: 7. The CDR3 totals 15 residues. CDR1 is KGHDR, CDR2 SFDVKD, per germline. CDR3 DNA: TGTGCCACCAGTGACCCCTTGACAGGGGCCTATGGCTACACCTTC. Its translation is CATSDPLTGAYGYTF.

The chain joins TRBV7-2 to TRBJ2-1; a possible D gene is TRBD1 (6 bases). The V end was cut by 3 bases, the J end by 4 bases, with 13 bases between. This CDR3 contains 15 residues. Germline V gives CDR1 SGHTA, CDR2 FQGNSA. This CDR3 reads CASSFIGGPYNEQFF. CDR3 in DNA: TGTGCCAGCAGCTTTATAGGGGGACCTTACAATGAGCAGTTCTTC.

The V and J genes are TRBV3-1 and TRBJ2-1; no reliable D call. Trimming removed 2 bases at V and 0 bases at J, with 8 bases between. The germline CDR1 and CDR2 sequences are LGHDT and YNNKEL (reference sequence). This CDR3 region has 15 residues. The CDR3 DNA reads TGTGCCAGCAGCCAAACGCGAGGCTCCTACAATGAGCAGTTCTTC. Protein: CASSQTRGSYNEQFF.

The chain combines TRBV7-2 with TRBJ2-3; 10 bases are shared with TRBD2. Germline loops: CDR1 SGHTA, CDR2 FQGNSA. V was pared by 5 bases and J by 6 bases, with 8 bases of the junction left unmatched. The CDR3 runs 15 residues. As DNA, the CDR3 is TGTGCCAGCAGCATACCTAGCGGGAGTAAGGATACGCAGTATTTT. This codes for CASSIPSGSKDTQYF.

The chain employs TRBV7-9 and TRBJ1-5; no definite D call. CDR3 size: 17 residues. V lost 1 base to trimming and J lost 2 bases, with 15 bases between them. Germline lookup yields CDR1 SEHNR and CDR2 FQNEAQ (reference sequence). The DNA of the CDR3 is TGTGCCAGCAGCTTAGGCCCACGGGCCGGGGGCAATCAGCCCCAGCATTTT. Its protein product is CASSLGPRAGGNQPQHF.

Relative to its sample, this clonotype is medium-sized. J is TRBJ2-5 and V is TRBV20-1; D possibly corresponds to TRBD1 (7 bases). The V and J ends lost 2 bases and 4 bases respectively, with 17 bases between them. This CDR3 is 15 amino acids long. CDR1 and CDR2 from the germline V gene are DFQATT and SNEGSKA (reference sequence). The CDR3: CSARSQDRRGETQYF. The CDR3 DNA is TGCAGTGCTAGATCCCAGGACAGGCGGGGAGAGACCCAGTACTTC.

This clonotype was seen ten or more times. The V and J genes are TRBV12-3 or TRBV12-4 and TRBJ1-1, with 9 nucleotides matching TRBD1. The CDR3 has 15 amino acids. The V gene end was trimmed by 1 base and the J gene end by 5 bases; junction bases not matched to a gene: 5. Here the CDR3 reads CASSLGGTGKTEAFF. DNA of the CDR3: TGTGCCAGCAGTTTAGGAGGGACAGGGAAGACTGAAGCTTTCTTT.

This clonotype showed up many times. The J gene is TRBJ1-1, the V gene TRBV29-1; D is unclear. This CDR3 has 11 residues. V dropped 7 bases and J dropped 1 base, with 7 bases sitting between them. Germline CDR1 SQVTM, CDR2 ANQGSEA. The CDR3 loop reads CSGNRNTEAFF. DNA of the CDR3: TGCAGCGGGAACAGGAACACTGAAGCTTTCTTT.

This clonotype was recorded at least ten times. The rearrangement links TRBV7-9 to TRBJ1-1; D possibly corresponds to TRBD1 (5 bases). Germline V lookup: CDR1 SEHNR, CDR2 FQNEAQ (reference sequence). The CDR3 has 12 amino acids. V lost 1 base to trimming and J lost 5 bases, with 5 bases between them. Here the CDR3 DNA reads TGTGCCAGCAGCTTAGACAGGACTGAAGCTTTCTTT. Translated, it gives CASSLDRTEAFF.

The V gene is TRBV28, the J gene TRBJ1-5; no definite D call. The CDR3 totals 15 residues. Looked up from germline, CDR1 is MDHEN and CDR2 is SYDVKM. V was trimmed by 4 bases and J by 7 bases, leaving 17 bases between them. The CDR3 is CASSSTGALRQPQHF. The CDR3 bases are TGTGCCAGCAGTTCCACGGGCGCCCTGAGGCAGCCCCAGCATTTT.

This clonotype was seen at least ten times. The rearrangement uses TRBV12-3 or TRBV12-4 and TRBJ2-3; tentatively, D is TRBD1 (5 bases). The CDR3 spans 14 residues. V gave up 1 base and J gave up 0 bases, with 5 bases separating them. CDR3 DNA: TGTGCCAGCAGTTTAGACAGGAGCACAGATACGCAGTATTTT. It encodes CASSLDRSTDTQYF.

This clonotype appeared a few times. The rearrangement uses TRBV5-1 and TRBJ2-5; D might be TRBD2 (6 bases). Germline-derived CDR1 and CDR2 are SGHRS and YFSETQ. V lost 3 bases and J 5 bases, leaving 17 bases between the germline ends. This CDR3 is 15 amino acids long. The CDR3 loop is CASSSTPTSLETQYF. The CDR3 bases are TGCGCCAGCAGCTCAACCCCGACTAGTTTGGAGACCCAGTACTTC. Looking up the rest from reference TRBV5-1 and TRBJ2-5 gives the full variable domain: KAGVTQTPRYLIKTRGQQVTLSCSPISGHRSVSWYQQTPGQGLQFLFEYFSETQRNKGNFPGRFSGRQFSNSRSEMNVSTLELGDSALYLCASSSTPTSLETQYFGPGTRLLVL.

J is TRBJ2-3 and V is TRBV7-8; D is perhaps TRBD1 (5 bases). V was clipped by 5 bases and J by 0 bases, with 12 bases between them. This CDR3 comprises 15 residues. Germline V gene lookup returns CDR1 SGHVS and CDR2 FQNEAQ. The chain's CDR3 is CASSQGSRSTDTQYF. The CDR3 DNA sequence: TGTGCCAGCAGCCAGGGATCGCGGAGCACAGATACGCAGTATTTT.

This clonotype turned up a few times. This chain joins TRBV7-9 and TRBJ1-4; TRBD1 agrees at 9 bases. The J segment lost 7 bases and the V segment lost 7 bases, leaving 7 bases of the junction unmatched. This CDR3 comprises 14 residues. The germline gives CDR1 SEHNR, CDR2 FQNEAQ (reference sequence). The CDR3 loop is CASTLDRGPEKLFF. The CDR3 coding sequence is TGTGCCAGCACCCTGGACAGGGGACCTGAAAAACTGTTTTTT.

This clonotype has a handful of counts. This rearrangement joins TRBV9 to TRBJ2-7; D not resolved. Trimming removed 4 bases from V and 2 bases from J, with 7 bases in between. CDR3 size: 12 residues. Germline V lookup: CDR1 SGDLS, CDR2 YYNGEE. The CDR3 here is CASSPRPYEQYF. The CDR3, as DNA: TGTGCCAGCAGCCCCCGCCCCTACGAGCAGTACTTC.

On this clonotype: Compared with germline, one end of the junction differs, possibly owing to a read error. The chain has TRBV7-2 and TRBJ2-3, with TRBD2 matching over 11 bases. The CDR3 sequence is 15 residues long. Germline V lookup: CDR1 SGHTA, CDR2 FQGNSA. CDR3 sequence reads: CASSIAGGGADTQYF. In DNA, the CDR3 is TGTGCCAGCAGCATAGCGGGAGGGGGGGCAGATACGCAGTATTTT. The complete variable domain, with remaining parts taken from reference TRBV7-2 and TRBJ2-3, reads GAGVSQSPSNKVTEKGKDVELRCDPISGHTALYWYRQSLGQGLEFLIYFQGNSAPDKSGLPSDRFSAERTGGSVSTLTIQRTQQEDSAVYLCASSIAGGGADTQYFGPGTRLTVL.

This clonotype was seen many times. The chain combines TRBV27 with TRBJ1-1, with D possibly being TRBD1 (6 bases). Germline V lookup: CDR1 MNHEY, CDR2 SMNVEV (reference sequence). The CDR3 has 14 residues. Trimming stripped 2 bases from V and 4 bases from J, with 11 bases between. CDR3 sequence (DNA): TGTGCCAGCAGTTTAAGTGGGGGCTCCACTGAAGCTTTCTTT. It encodes CASSLSGGSTEAFF.

This clonotype was observed a handful of times. The rearrangement joins TRBV29-1 to TRBJ2-7; unclear D gene. Germline V CDR1 and CDR2: SQVTM, ANQGSEA. V dropped 3 bases and J dropped 0 bases, with 12 bases sitting between them. The CDR3 extends over 14 amino acids. The CDR3 nucleotides read TGCAGCGTTGAGGAGACGTTGAGCTCCTACGAGCAGTACTTC. As protein: CSVEETLSSYEQYF.

This clonotype showed up many times. This chain connects TRBV5-1 to TRBJ1-1, with a possible D match to TRBD1 (5 bases). This CDR3 is 14 amino acids long. Trimming took off 2 bases at V and 5 bases at J, with 13 bases between the two ends. Per the germline V gene, CDR1 is SGHRS and CDR2 is YFSETQ. The CDR3, as DNA: TGCGCCAGCAGCTTCCCCGGGGGGGGGACTGAAGCTTTCTTT. Translating gives CASSFPGGGTEAFF.

The V and J genes are TRBV11-2 and TRBJ2-3; TRBD1 aligns across 7 bases. The germline CDR1 and CDR2 sequences are SGHAT and FQNNGV. After removal of 4 bases from V and 4 bases from J, the junction contained 8 bases not matched to a gene. The CDR3 spans 15 residues. The CDR3 reads CASSSDRARADTQYF. The CDR3 DNA reads as TGTGCCAGCAGCTCAGACAGGGCTCGGGCAGATACGCAGTATTTT.

This clonotype was detected a few times. The CDR3 is CASGSTEMQETQYF. The DNA for the CDR3 is TGCGCCAGCGGCTCCACAGAAATGCAAGAGACCCAGTACTTC. The chain joins TRBV5-1 to TRBJ2-5; D is unresolved. The CDR3 totals 14 residues. The V gene lost 7 bases and the J gene lost 2 bases, with 15 bases spanning the gap. Germline V gives CDR1 SGHRS, CDR2 YFSETQ.